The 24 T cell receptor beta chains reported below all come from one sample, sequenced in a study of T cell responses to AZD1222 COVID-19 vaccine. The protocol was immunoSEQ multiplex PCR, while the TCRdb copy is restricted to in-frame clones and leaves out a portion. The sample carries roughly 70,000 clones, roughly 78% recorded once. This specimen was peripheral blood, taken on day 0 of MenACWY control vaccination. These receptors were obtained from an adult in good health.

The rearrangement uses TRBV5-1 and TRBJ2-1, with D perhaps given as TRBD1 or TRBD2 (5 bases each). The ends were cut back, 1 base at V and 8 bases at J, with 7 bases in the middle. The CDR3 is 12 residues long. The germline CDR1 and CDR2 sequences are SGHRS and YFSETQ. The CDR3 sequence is CASSLRGDEQFF. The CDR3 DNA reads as TGCGCCAGCAGCTTGCGGGGCGATGAGCAGTTCTTC.

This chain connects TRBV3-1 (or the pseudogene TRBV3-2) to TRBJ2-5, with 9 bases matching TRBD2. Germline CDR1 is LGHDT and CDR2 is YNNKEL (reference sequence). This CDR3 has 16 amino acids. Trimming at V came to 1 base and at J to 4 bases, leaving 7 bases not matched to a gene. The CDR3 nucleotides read TGTGCCAGCAGCCAAGCCCTAACTAGCGGGCCAGAGACCCAGTACTTC. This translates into CASSQALTSGPETQYF.

The CDR3 loop is CASSLEGLGTEAFF. In DNA, the CDR3 is TGTGCCAGCAGCTTAGAGGGGCTCGGCACTGAAGCTTTCTTT. The V and J genes are TRBV7-6 and TRBJ1-1; D is perhaps TRBD1 (5 bases). The germline V and J ends were trimmed by 1 base and 4 bases, with 10 bases remaining between them. CDR1 is SGHVS and CDR2 is FNYEAQ in the germline V gene. CDR3 size: 14 residues.

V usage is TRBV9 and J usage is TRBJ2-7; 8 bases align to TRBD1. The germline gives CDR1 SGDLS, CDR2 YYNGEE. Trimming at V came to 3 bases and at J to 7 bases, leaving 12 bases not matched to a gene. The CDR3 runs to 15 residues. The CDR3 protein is CASSANADRGEEQYF. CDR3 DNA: TGTGCCAGCAGCGCCAACGCAGACAGGGGAGAAGAGCAGTACTTC.

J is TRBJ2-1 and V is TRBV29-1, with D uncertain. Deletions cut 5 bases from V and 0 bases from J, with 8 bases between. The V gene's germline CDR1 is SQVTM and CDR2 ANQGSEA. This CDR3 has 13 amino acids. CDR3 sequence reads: CSVSIHSYNEQFF. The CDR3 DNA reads TGCAGCGTTTCTATCCACTCCTACAATGAGCAGTTCTTC.

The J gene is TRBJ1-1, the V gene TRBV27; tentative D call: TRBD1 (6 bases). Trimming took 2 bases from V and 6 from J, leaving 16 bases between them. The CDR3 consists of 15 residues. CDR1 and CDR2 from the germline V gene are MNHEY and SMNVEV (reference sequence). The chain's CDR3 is CASSLKGGRISEAFF. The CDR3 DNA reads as TGTGCCAGCAGTTTAAAAGGGGGACGGATCTCTGAAGCTTTCTTT.

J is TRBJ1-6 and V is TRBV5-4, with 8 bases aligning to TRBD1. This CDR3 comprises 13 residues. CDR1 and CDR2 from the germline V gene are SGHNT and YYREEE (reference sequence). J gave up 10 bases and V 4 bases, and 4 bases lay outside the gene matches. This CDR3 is CASSHGTGSPLHF. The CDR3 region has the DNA TGTGCCAGCAGCCATGGGACAGGATCACCCCTCCACTTT.

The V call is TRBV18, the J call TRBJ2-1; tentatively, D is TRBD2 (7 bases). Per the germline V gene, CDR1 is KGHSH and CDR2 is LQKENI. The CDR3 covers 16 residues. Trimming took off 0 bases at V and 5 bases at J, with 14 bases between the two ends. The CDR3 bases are TGTGCCAGCTCACCACCGAGGGGGGGATTCGACAATGAGCAGTTCTTC. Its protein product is CASSPPRGGFDNEQFF. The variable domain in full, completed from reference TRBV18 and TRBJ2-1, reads NAGVMQNPRHLVRRRGQEARLRCSPMKGHSHVYWYRQLPEEGLKFMVYLQKENIIDESGMPKERFSAEFPKEGPSILRIQQVVRGDSAAYFCASSPPRGGFDNEQFFGPGTRLTVL.

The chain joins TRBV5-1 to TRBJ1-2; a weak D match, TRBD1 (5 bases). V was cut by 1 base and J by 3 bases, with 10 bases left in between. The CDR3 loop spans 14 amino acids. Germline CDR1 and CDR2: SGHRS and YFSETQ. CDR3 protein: CASSLTGGHYGYTF. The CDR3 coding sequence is TGCGCCAGCAGCTTGACGGGGGGTCACTATGGCTACACCTTC.

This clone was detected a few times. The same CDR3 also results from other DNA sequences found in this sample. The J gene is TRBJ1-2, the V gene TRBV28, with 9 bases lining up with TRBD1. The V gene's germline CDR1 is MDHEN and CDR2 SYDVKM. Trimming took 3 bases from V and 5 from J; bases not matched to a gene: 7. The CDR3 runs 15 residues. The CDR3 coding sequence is TGTGCCAGCAGTTTGGGGACAGGGTTCAATTATGGCTACACCTTC. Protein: CASSLGTGFNYGYTF.

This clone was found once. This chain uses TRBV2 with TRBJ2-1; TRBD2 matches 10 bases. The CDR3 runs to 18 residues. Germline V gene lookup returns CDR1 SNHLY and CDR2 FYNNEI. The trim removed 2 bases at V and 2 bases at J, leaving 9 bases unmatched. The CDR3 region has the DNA TGTGCCAGCAGTGAACCCCAGCGGGAGGGGGGTACCTACAATGAGCAGTTCTTC. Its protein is CASSEPQREGGTYNEQFF. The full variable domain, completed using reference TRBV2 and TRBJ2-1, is EPEVTQTPSHQVTQMGQEVILRCVPISNHLYFYWYRQILGQKVEFLVSFYNNEISEKSEIFDDQFSVERPDGSNFTLKIRSTKLEDSAMYFCASSEPQREGGTYNEQFFGPGTRLTVL.

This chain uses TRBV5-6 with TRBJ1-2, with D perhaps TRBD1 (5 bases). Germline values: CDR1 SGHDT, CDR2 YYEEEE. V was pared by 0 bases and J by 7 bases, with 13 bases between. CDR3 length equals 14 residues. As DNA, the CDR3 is TGTGCCAGCAGCTTGGCGGGGCGTGCGACTGGCTACACCTTC. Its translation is CASSLAGRATGYTF.

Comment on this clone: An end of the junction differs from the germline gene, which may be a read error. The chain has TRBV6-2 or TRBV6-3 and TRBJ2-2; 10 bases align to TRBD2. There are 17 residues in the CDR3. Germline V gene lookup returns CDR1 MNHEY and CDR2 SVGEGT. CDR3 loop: CASSYPSGGPKTGELFF. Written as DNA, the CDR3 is TGTGCCAGCAGTTACCCTAGCGGGGGCCCGAAAACCGGGGAGCTGTTTTTT.

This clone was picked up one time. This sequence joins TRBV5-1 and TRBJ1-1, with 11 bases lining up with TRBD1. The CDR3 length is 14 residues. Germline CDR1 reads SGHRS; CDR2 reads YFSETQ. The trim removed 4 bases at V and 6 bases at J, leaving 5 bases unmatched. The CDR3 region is CASSPRGQGAEAFF. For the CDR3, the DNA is TGCGCCAGCAGCCCCCGGGGACAGGGGGCTGAAGCTTTCTTT.

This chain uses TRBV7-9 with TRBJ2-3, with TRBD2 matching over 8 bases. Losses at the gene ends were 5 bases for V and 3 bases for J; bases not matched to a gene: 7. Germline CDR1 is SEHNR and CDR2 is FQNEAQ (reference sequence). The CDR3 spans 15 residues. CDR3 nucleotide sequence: TGTGCCAGCAGCACTCGGGGGGGCGAAACAGATACGCAGTATTTT. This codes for CASSTRGGETDTQYF.

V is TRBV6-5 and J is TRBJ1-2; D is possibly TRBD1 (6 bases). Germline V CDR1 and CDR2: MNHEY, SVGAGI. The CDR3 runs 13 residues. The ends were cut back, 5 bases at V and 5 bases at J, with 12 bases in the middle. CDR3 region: CASSRTDRYGYTF. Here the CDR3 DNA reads TGTGCCAGCAGTAGGACAGACCGATATGGCTACACCTTC.

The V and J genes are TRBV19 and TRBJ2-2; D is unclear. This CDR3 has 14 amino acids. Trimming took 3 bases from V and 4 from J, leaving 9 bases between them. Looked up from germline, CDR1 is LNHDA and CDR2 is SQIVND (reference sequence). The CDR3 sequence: CASSMHLGTGELFF. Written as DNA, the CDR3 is TGTGCCAGTAGTATGCATTTGGGCACCGGGGAGCTGTTTTTT.

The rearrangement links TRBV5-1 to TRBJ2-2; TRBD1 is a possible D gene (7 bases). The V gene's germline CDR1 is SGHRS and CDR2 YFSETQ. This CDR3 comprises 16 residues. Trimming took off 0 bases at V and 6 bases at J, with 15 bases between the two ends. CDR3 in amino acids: CASSLVRTGGSGELFF. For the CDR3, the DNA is TGCGCCAGCAGCTTGGTTCGGACAGGAGGGTCCGGGGAGCTGTTTTTT.

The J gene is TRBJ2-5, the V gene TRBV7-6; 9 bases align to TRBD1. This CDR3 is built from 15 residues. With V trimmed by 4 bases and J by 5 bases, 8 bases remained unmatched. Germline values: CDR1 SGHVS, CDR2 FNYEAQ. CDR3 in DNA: TGTGCCAGCAGCTCAACAGGGGGCGCGGTGGAGACCCAGTACTTC. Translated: CASSSTGGAVETQYF.

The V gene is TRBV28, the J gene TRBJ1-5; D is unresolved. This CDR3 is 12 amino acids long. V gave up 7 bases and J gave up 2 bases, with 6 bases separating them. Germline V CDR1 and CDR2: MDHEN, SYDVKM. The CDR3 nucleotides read TGTGCCAGCAAGGGAGGCAATCAGCCCCAGCATTTT. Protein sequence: CASKGGNQPQHF.

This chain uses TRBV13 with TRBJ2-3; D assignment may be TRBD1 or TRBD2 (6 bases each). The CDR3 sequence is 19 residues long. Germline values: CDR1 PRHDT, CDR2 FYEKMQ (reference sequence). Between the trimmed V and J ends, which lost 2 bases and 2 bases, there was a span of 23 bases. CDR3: CASSLRGGGAGHFTDTQYF. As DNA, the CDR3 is TGTGCCAGCAGCTTAAGAGGAGGGGGTGCGGGCCACTTCACAGATACGCAGTATTTT.

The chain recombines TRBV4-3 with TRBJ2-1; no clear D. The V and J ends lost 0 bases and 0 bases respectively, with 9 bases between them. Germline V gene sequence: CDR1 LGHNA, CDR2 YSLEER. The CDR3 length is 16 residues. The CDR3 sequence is CASSQDGFLSYNEQFF. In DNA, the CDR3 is TGCGCCAGCAGCCAAGACGGCTTTCTCTCCTACAATGAGCAGTTCTTC.

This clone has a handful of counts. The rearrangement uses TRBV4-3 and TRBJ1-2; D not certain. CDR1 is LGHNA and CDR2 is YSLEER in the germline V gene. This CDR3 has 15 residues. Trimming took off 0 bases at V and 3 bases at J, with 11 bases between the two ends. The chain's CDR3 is CASSQDFQYDYGYTF. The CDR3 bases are TGCGCCAGCAGCCAAGATTTCCAGTACGACTATGGCTACACCTTC.

CDR3 sequence: CASSLGGRDTDTQYF. The CDR3 nucleotides read TGTGCCAGCAGCCTGGGAGGGCGGGACACAGATACGCAGTATTTT. The chain combines TRBV7-2 with TRBJ2-3, with 7 bases aligning to TRBD2. This CDR3 contains 15 residues. CDR1 and CDR2 from the germline V gene are SGHTA and FQGNSA. V shed 5 bases, J shed 2 bases, and the junction held 7 bases outside the gene matches.